These 9 T cell receptor beta chains were sequenced from one sample in a study of blood T cell repertoires in COVID-19. The table came from immunoSEQ multiplex PCR; TCRdb's copy has only in-frame clones and leaves some out. The table includes 250,000 or so clones, about 70% detected once. Sequencing input: peripheral blood. The receptors were sampled from a woman of 80 years or more with acute or convalescent COVID-19.

CDR3 region: CASSQLQGEGYTF. CDR3 sequence (DNA): TGTGCCAGCTCACAACTACAGGGTGAAGGCTACACCTTC. This chain links TRBV18 with TRBJ1-2, with D possibly matching TRBD1 (6 bases). The CDR3 covers 13 residues. Germline V lookup: CDR1 KGHSH, CDR2 LQKENI. The ends were cut back, 4 bases at V and 8 bases at J, with 14 bases in the middle.

The CDR3 loop reads CASSYSSGRTEAFF. CDR3 coding DNA: TGTGCCAGCAGTTACTCGAGCGGGAGGACTGAAGCTTTCTTT. This chain connects TRBV6-5 to TRBJ1-1; D not resolved. The CDR3 totals 14 residues. The ends were cut back, 0 bases at V and 5 bases at J, with 10 bases in the middle. The germline V gene has CDR1 MNHEY and CDR2 SVGAGI.

This chain connects TRBV5-1 to TRBJ2-1; 8 nucleotides match TRBD2. The CDR3 runs 13 residues. Germline V gene lookup returns CDR1 SGHRS and CDR2 YFSETQ. The junction had 3 bases not matched to a gene; V was cut back by 6 bases and J by 4 bases. CDR3 nucleotide sequence: TGCGCCAGCAAAGCGGGAGCGTACAATGAGCAGTTCTTC. Translation: CASKAGAYNEQFF.

V usage is TRBV3-1 (or the pseudogene TRBV3-2) and J usage is TRBJ2-6; D not certain. The germline CDR1 and CDR2 sequences are LGHDT and YNNKEL (reference sequence). V lost 0 bases, J lost 0 bases, and 12 bases lay in between. CDR3 length: 18 residues. The CDR3 DNA is TGTGCCAGCAGCCAAGATAGCCCTCGGCTCTCTGGGGCCAACGTCCTGACTTTC. Amino acid sequence: CASSQDSPRLSGANVLTF.

This clone appeared a few times. The genes are TRBV29-1 and TRBJ2-1; TRBD2 agrees at 8 bases. The CDR3 is 16 amino acids. Trimming cost V 7 bases and J 4 bases; bases outside gene matches: 15. Germline V gives CDR1 SQVTM, CDR2 ANQGSEA. The CDR3 here is CSAAPRGRGAYNEQFF. Written as DNA, the CDR3 is TGCAGCGCGGCTCCTCGTGGGCGGGGGGCTTACAATGAGCAGTTCTTC.

This clone showed up just a few times. The V gene is TRBV10-2, the J gene TRBJ1-2; D ambiguous. This CDR3 contains 16 residues. V was clipped by 0 bases and J by 2 bases, with 13 bases between them. CDR1 is WSHSY, CDR2 SAAADI, per germline. The DNA for the CDR3 is TGCGCCAGCAGTGAGTCGGGCGGGGTTAGCAACTATGGCTACACCTTC. It codes for CASSESGGVSNYGYTF.

J is TRBJ2-4 and V is TRBV14, with 7 positions matching TRBD2. J was trimmed by 1 base and V by 0 bases; bases with no gene match: 15. Germline V gives CDR1 SGHDN, CDR2 FVKESK. The CDR3 is 20 residues long. The CDR3 DNA sequence: TGTGCCAGCAGCCAAGATCGGGCCCCGGGCGGGGGTATGGCCAAAAACATTCAGTACTTC. Encoded protein: CASSQDRAPGGGMAKNIQYF.

The chain employs TRBV2 and TRBJ2-5; 9 positions agree with TRBD2. Per the germline V gene, CDR1 is SNHLY and CDR2 is FYNNEI. This CDR3 is built from 14 residues. V lost 3 bases, J lost 5 bases, and 4 bases stayed unmatched. CDR3 amino acids: CASSEPSGGETQYF. Here the CDR3 DNA reads TGTGCCAGCAGTGAGCCCAGCGGGGGGGAGACCCAGTACTTC.

This chain joins TRBV6-6 and TRBJ1-3; no clear D. From germline, CDR1 is MNHNY and CDR2 SVGAGI (reference sequence). V dropped 2 bases and J dropped 1 base, with 9 bases sitting between them. The CDR3 spans 15 residues. CDR3 nucleotide sequence: TGTGCCAGCAGTTACCCGAGAGTATCTGGAAACACCATATATTTT. This sequence encodes CASSYPRVSGNTIYF.